These 6 T cell receptor beta chains came from one sample sequenced in a study of cytomegalovirus exposure and HLA in healthy donors. In the PCR, 60 Vbeta and 13 Jbeta primers were used. Profiled with immunoSEQ multiplex PCR; TCRdb holds only in-frame clones, not every one. This table holds roughly 110,000 clones, more than 75% found once. The sample was PBMCs. The receptors shown here come from a woman in her forties or fifties in good health and CMV-seropositive.

The chain links TRBV5-1 to TRBJ2-3; possibly TRBD2 for D (6 bases). V lost 2 bases, J lost 2 bases, and 9 bases lay in between. CDR1 and CDR2 from the germline V gene are SGHRS and YFSETQ. The length of the CDR3 is 14 residues. The CDR3 loop reads CASSFQGLTDTQYF. CDR3 bases: TGCGCCAGCAGCTTCCAGGGACTCACAGATACGCAGTATTTT.

The J gene is TRBJ1-3, the V gene TRBV15; maybe TRBD1 (6 bases). V was cut by 1 base and J by 0 bases, with 13 bases left in between. CDR1 and CDR2 (germline): LNHNV, YYDKDF (reference sequence). The CDR3 sequence is 17 residues long. CDR3 coding DNA: TGTGCCACCAGCAGAGTCGTAGGCAGGGGCTCTGGAAACACCATATATTTT. Its translation: CATSRVVGRGSGNTIYF.

The V call is TRBV7-9, the J call TRBJ2-3; 8 positions agree with TRBD1. CDR1 and CDR2 from the germline V gene are SEHNR and FQNEAQ (reference sequence). There are 17 residues in the CDR3. The J segment lost 2 bases and the V segment lost 6 bases, leaving 13 bases of the junction unmatched. CDR3 loop: CASRLGQAKRTTDTQYF. The DNA of the CDR3 is TGTGCCAGCAGGTTGGGACAGGCGAAACGAACCACAGATACGCAGTATTTT.

The chain is built from TRBV7-2 and TRBJ1-4, with 11 bases aligning to TRBD1. CDR1 is SGHTA, CDR2 FQGNSA, per germline. This CDR3 has 16 amino acids. The V and J ends lost 0 bases and 8 bases, in that order; junction bases with no gene match: 5. Here the CDR3 DNA reads TGTGCCAGCAGCTTAGCAGGGACAGGGGGACAGGAAAAACTGTTTTTT. It is translated as CASSLAGTGGQEKLFF.

This rearrangement joins TRBV5-1 to TRBJ2-7; D is perhaps TRBD2 (6 bases). The CDR3 covers 15 residues. Germline values: CDR1 SGHRS, CDR2 YFSETQ. V lost 0 bases to trimming and J lost 4 bases, with 14 bases between them. The CDR3 DNA is TGCGCCAGCAGCTTGGATCCTAGCGTGGAATACGAGCAGTACTTC. Protein sequence: CASSLDPSVEYEQYF.

The rearrangement uses TRBV5-6 and TRBJ1-2; 7 nucleotides agree with TRBD1. The CDR3 covers 14 residues. Trimming cost V 2 bases and J 4 bases; bases outside gene matches: 5. Germline-derived CDR1 and CDR2 are SGHDT and YYEEEE. As DNA, the CDR3 is TGTGCCAGCAGCTTTACAGGGGAAGTCTATGGCTACACCTTC. Translation gives CASSFTGEVYGYTF. Combining the CDR3 with reference TRBV5-6 and TRBJ1-2 gives the whole variable domain DAGVTQSPTHLIKTRGQQVTLRCSPKSGHDTVSWYQQALGQGPQFIFQYYEEEERQRGNFPDRFSGHQFPNYSSELNVNALLLGDSALYLCASSFTGEVYGYTFGSGTRLTVV.